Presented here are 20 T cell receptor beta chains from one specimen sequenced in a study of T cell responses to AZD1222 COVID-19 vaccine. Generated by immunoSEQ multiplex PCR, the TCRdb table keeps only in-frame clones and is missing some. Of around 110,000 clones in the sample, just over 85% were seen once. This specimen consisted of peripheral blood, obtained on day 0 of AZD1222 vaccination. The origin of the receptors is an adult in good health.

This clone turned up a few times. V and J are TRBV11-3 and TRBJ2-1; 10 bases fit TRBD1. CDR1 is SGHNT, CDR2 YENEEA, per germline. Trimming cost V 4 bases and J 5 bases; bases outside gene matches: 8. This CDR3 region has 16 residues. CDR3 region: CASSSRDRGQDNEQFF. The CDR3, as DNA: TGTGCCAGCAGCTCAAGGGACAGGGGACAGGACAATGAGCAGTTCTTC.

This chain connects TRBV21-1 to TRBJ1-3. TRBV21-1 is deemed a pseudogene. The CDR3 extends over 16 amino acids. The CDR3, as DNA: TGTGCCAGCAGTTGGAAAATAGCACACGCACGAAACACCATATATTTT. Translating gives CASSWKIAHARNTIYF.

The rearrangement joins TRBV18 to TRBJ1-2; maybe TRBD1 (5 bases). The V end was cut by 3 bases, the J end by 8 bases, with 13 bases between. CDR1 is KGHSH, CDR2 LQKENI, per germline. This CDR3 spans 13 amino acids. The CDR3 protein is CASSPAGETGYTF. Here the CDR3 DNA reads TGTGCCAGCTCACCGGCGGGGGAAACGGGCTACACCTTC.

CDR3 DNA: TGCGCCAGCAGCTTGGCCGCAGGGCAGGATGGCTACACCTTC. The encoded protein is CASSLAAGQDGYTF. V and J are TRBV5-1 and TRBJ1-2; TRBD1 might be the D (5 bases). Trimming left V 0 bases short and J 6 bases short, with 12 bases between. This CDR3 spans 14 amino acids. The germline V gene has CDR1 SGHRS and CDR2 YFSETQ.

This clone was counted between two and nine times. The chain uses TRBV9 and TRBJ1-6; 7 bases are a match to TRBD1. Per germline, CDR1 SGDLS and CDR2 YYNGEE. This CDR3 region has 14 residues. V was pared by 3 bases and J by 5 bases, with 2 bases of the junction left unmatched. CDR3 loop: CASSGGTDNSPLHF. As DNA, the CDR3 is TGTGCCAGCAGCGGCGGGACAGATAATTCACCCCTCCACTTT.

CDR3 DNA sequence: TGTGCCAGCTCACCACCGGACAGGGGTAGCGACACCATATATTTT. It specifies CASSPPDRGSDTIYF. The V call is TRBV18, the J call TRBJ1-3; 9 nucleotides align to TRBD1. Per germline, CDR1 KGHSH and CDR2 LQKENI. V gave up 0 bases and J gave up 8 bases; unmatched junction bases: 5. The CDR3 is made up of 15 amino acids.

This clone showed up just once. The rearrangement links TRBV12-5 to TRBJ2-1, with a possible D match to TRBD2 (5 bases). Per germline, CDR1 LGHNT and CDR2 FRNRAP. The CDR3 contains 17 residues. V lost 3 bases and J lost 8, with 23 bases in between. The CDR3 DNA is TGTGCTAGTGGTTTAAGCCCTGGGAGTTTCGTAGGAGATGAGCAGTTCTTC. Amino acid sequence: CASGLSPGSFVGDEQFF.

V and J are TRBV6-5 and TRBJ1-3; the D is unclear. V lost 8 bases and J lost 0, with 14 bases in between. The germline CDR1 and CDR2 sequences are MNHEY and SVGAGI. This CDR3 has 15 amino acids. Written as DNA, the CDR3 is TGTGCCAGCGAGTATCACAGACTCTCTGGAAACACCATATATTTT. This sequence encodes CASEYHRLSGNTIYF.

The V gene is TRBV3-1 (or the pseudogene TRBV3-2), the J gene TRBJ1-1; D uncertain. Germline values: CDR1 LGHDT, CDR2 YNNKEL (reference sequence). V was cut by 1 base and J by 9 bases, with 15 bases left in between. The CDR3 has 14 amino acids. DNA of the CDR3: TGTGCCAGCAGCCAAGTAGAGTACACACACCAAGCTTTCTTT. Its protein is CASSQVEYTHQAFF.

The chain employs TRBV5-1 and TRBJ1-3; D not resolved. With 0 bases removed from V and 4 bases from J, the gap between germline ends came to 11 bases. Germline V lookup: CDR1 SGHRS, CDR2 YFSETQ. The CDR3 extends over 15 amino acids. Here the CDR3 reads CASSLAQGSGNTIYF. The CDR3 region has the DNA TGCGCCAGCAGCTTGGCCCAAGGGTCAGGAAACACCATATATTTT.

The CDR3 here is CASSLLTSVTGTDTQYF. The CDR3, as DNA: TGTGCCAGCAGCCTGCTAACTAGCGTCACTGGCACAGATACGCAGTATTTT. The chain joins TRBV7-3 to TRBJ2-3; 7 bases match TRBD2. This CDR3 spans 17 amino acids. Germline CDR1 is SGHTA and CDR2 is FQGTGA. Unmatched junction bases numbered 12, after V lost 5 bases and J lost 1 base. Full variable domain (outside the CDR3, taken from reference TRBV7-3 and TRBJ2-3): GAGVSQTPSNKVTEKGKYVELRCDPISGHTALYWYRQSLGQGPEFLIYFQGTGAADDSGLPNDRFFAVRPEGSVSTLKIQRTERGDSAVYLCASSLLTSVTGTDTQYFGPGTRLTVL.

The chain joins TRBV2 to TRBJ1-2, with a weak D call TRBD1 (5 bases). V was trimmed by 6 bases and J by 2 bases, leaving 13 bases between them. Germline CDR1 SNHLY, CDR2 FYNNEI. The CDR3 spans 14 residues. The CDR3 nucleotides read TGTGCCAGCAGCCTCCGGACACAGAACTATGGCTACACCTTC. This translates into CASSLRTQNYGYTF.

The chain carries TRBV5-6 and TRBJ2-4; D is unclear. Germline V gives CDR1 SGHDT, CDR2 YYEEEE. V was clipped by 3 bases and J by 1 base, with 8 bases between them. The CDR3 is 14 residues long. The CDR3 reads CASSSLSAKNIQYF. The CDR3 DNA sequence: TGTGCCAGCAGCTCGTTATCTGCCAAAAACATTCAGTACTTC.

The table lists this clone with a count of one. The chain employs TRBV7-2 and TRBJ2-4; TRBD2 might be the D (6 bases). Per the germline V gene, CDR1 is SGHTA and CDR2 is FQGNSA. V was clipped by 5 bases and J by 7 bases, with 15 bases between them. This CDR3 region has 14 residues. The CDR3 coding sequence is TGTGCCAGCAGCGGCCCCGGGAGTGTTAACATTCAGTACTTC. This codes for CASSGPGSVNIQYF. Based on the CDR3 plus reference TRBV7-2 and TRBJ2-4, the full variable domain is GAGVSQSPSNKVTEKGKDVELRCDPISGHTALYWYRQSLGQGLEFLIYFQGNSAPDKSGLPSDRFSAERTGGSVSTLTIQRTQQEDSAVYLCASSGPGSVNIQYFGAGTRLSVL.

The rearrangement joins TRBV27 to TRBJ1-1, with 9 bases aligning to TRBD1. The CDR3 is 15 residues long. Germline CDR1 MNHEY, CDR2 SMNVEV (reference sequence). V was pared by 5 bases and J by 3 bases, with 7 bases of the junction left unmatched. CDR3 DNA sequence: TGTGCCAGCAGTCGCAGGGACAGGGTCTACACTGAAGCTTTCTTT. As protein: CASSRRDRVYTEAFF.

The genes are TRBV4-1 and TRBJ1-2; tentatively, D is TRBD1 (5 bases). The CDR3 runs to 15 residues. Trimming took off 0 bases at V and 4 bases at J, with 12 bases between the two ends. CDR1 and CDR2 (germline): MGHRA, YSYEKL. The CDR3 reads CASSQDPRQLYGYTF. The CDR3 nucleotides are TGCGCCAGCAGCCAAGATCCTAGACAGCTCTATGGCTACACCTTC.

CDR3 region: CASSRTSGGASGTGELFF. CDR3 DNA sequence: TGTGCCAGCAGCCGTACTAGCGGGGGGGCCTCTGGCACCGGGGAGCTGTTTTTT. The gene calls are TRBV7-3 and TRBJ2-2; 13 nucleotides align to TRBD2. Per germline, CDR1 SGHTA and CDR2 FQGTGA. The CDR3 contains 18 residues. J was trimmed by 4 bases and V by 5 bases; bases with no gene match: 10. The complete variable domain, with remaining parts taken from reference TRBV7-3 and TRBJ2-2, reads GAGVSQTPSNKVTEKGKYVELRCDPISGHTALYWYRQSLGQGPEFLIYFQGTGAADDSGLPNDRFFAVRPEGSVSTLKIQRTERGDSAVYLCASSRTSGGASGTGELFFGEGSRLTVL.

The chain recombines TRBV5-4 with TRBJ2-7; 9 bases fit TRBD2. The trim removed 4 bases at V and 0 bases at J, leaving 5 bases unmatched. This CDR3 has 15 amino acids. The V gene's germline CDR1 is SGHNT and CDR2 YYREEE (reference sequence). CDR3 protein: CASSPERGASYEQYF. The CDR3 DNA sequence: TGTGCCAGCAGCCCGGAGCGGGGGGCCTCCTACGAGCAGTACTTC. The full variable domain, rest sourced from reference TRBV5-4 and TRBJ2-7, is ETGVTQSPTHLIKTRGQQVTLRCSSQSGHNTVSWYQQALGQGPQFIFQYYREEENGRGNFPPRFSGLQFPNYSSELNVNALELDDSALYLCASSPERGASYEQYFGPGTRLTVT.

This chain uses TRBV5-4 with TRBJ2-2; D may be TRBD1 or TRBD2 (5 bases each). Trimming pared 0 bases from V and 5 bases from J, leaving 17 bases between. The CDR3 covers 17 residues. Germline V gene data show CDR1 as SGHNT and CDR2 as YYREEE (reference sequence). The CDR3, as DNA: TGTGCCAGCAGCTTGGTACAGGAGCAGTGGAGGACCGGGGAGCTGTTTTTT. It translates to CASSLVQEQWRTGELFF.

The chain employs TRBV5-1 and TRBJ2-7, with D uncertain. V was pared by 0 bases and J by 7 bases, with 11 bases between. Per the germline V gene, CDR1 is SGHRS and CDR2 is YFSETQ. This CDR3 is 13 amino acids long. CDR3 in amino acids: CASSLDSSEEQYF. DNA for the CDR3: TGCGCCAGCAGCTTGGACAGTTCAGAGGAGCAGTACTTC. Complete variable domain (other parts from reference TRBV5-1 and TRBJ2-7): KAGVTQTPRYLIKTRGQQVTLSCSPISGHRSVSWYQQTPGQGLQFLFEYFSETQRNKGNFPGRFSGRQFSNSRSEMNVSTLELGDSALYLCASSLDSSEEQYFGPGTRLTVT.